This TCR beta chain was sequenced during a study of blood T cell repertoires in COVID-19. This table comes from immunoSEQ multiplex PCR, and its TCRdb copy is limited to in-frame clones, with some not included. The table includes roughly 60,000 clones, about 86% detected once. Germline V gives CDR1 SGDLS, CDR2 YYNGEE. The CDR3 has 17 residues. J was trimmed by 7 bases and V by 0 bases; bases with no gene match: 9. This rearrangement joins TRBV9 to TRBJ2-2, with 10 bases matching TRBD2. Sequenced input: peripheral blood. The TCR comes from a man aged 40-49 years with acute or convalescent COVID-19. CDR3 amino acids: CASSVGLAGGPFGELFF. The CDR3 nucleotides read TGTGCCAGCAGCGTAGGGTTAGCGGGGGGCCCTTTCGGGGAGCTGTTTTTT.